The 16 T cell receptor beta chains listed next were all sequenced from one sample in a study of blood T cell repertoires in COVID-19. TCRdb keeps only in-frame clones here, not all; method: immunoSEQ multiplex PCR. The sample carries 210,000 or so clones, around 91% recorded once. The sequenced material came from peripheral blood. The source is a man over 45 with acute or convalescent COVID-19.

This rearrangement joins TRBV7-9 to TRBJ2-1, with D tentatively TRBD2 (5 bases). V was cut by 1 base and J by 8 bases, with 12 bases left in between. This CDR3 is built from 14 residues. CDR1 is SEHNR and CDR2 is FQNEAQ in the germline V gene (reference sequence). DNA of the CDR3: TGTGCCAGCAGCTTAGAGAGGGTAGTGGATGAGCAGTTCTTC. Protein sequence: CASSLERVVDEQFF.

CDR3 residues: CASSLVSRGQLNYGYTF. Here the CDR3 DNA reads TGTGCCAGCAGCTTAGTATCCCGGGGACAGCTCAACTATGGCTACACCTTC. The rearrangement joins TRBV7-2 to TRBJ1-2; 7 bases fit TRBD1. The V gene's germline CDR1 is SGHTA and CDR2 FQGNSA. Trimming at V came to 1 base and at J to 2 bases, leaving 10 bases not matched to a gene. The CDR3 loop spans 17 amino acids. The full variable domain, in which reference TRBV7-2 and TRBJ1-2 provide the parts outside the CDR3, is GAGVSQSPSNKVTEKGKDVELRCDPISGHTALYWYRQSLGQGLEFLIYFQGNSAPDKSGLPSDRFSAERTGGSVSTLTIQRTQQEDSAVYLCASSLVSRGQLNYGYTFGSGTRLTVV.

The rearrangement links TRBV9 to TRBJ2-7; 7 nucleotides line up with TRBD2. The germline V gene has CDR1 SGDLS and CDR2 YYNGEE. V trimming: 2 bases; J trimming: 4 bases; junction bases outside the gene matches: 9. The CDR3 is 15 residues long. Here the CDR3 reads CASSVGAGVRYEQYF. CDR3 bases: TGTGCCAGCAGCGTCGGTGCGGGAGTTCGTTACGAGCAGTACTTC.

In regard to this clone: Different DNA sequences within this sample yield the same CDR3. The chain uses TRBV30 and TRBJ1-3; D not resolved. Germline CDR1 is GTSNPN and CDR2 is SVGIG (reference sequence). The V gene lost 5 bases and the J gene lost 0 bases, with 8 bases spanning the gap. The CDR3 length is 13 residues. The CDR3 DNA follows: TGTGCCTGGGGAGTCAGCTCTGGAAACACCATATATTTT. Its translation: CAWGVSSGNTIYF.

This chain connects TRBV7-2 to TRBJ2-1; D might be TRBD1 (5 bases). The V and J ends lost 2 bases and 9 bases respectively, with 11 bases between them. From germline, CDR1 is SGHTA and CDR2 FQGNSA. The CDR3 loop spans 13 amino acids. Written as DNA, the CDR3 is TGTGCCAGCAGCTTATCAGCAGGGCGTGAGCAGTTCTTC. Protein sequence: CASSLSAGREQFF.

This clone has a single count. The chain joins TRBV4-3 to TRBJ1-5; D is possibly TRBD1 (6 bases). V shed 2 bases and J shed 6 bases, with 8 bases lying between them. Germline V gene lookup returns CDR1 LGHNA and CDR2 YSLEER. This CDR3 is built from 13 residues. The CDR3 sequence is CASSQQGLQPQHF. The CDR3 DNA sequence: TGCGCCAGCAGCCAACAGGGGCTTCAGCCCCAGCATTTT.

This clone was observed a single time. Germline is not matched at one junction end, which may reflect a read error. V gene TRBV7-3 combines with J gene TRBJ2-7; 7 bases map to TRBD2. CDR1 is SGHTA, CDR2 FQGTGA, per germline. There are 14 residues in the CDR3. CDR3 DNA sequence: TGTGCCAGCAGCTTAGGCGGGAGCTCCAACGAGCAGTACTTC. It encodes CASSLGGSSNEQYF.

The chain couples TRBV6-6 to TRBJ1-5; 7 nucleotides line up with TRBD1. The ends lost 4 bases at V and 5 bases at J; junction bases unmatched: 8. The CDR3 sequence is 15 residues long. Germline-derived CDR1 and CDR2 are MNHNY and SVGAGI (reference sequence). The CDR3 sequence is CASSSYRDSDQPQHF. In nucleotides, the CDR3 is TGTGCCAGCAGTTCCTACCGGGACAGTGATCAGCCCCAGCATTTT.

V usage is TRBV3-1 (or the pseudogene TRBV3-2) and J usage is TRBJ1-4; no clear D. The CDR3 has 15 amino acids. CDR1 is LGHDT, CDR2 YNNKEL, per germline (reference sequence). The V and J ends lost 1 base and 3 bases respectively, with 9 bases between them. The CDR3 loop reads CASSQVAAANEKLFF. The CDR3 coding sequence is TGTGCCAGCAGCCAAGTGGCGGCAGCTAATGAAAAACTGTTTTTT.

This chain uses TRBV5-8 with TRBJ1-4, with D possibly matching TRBD1 (6 bases). In germline, CDR1 is SGHTS, CDR2 YDEGEE. The CDR3 runs 14 residues. Trimming left V 6 bases short and J 8 bases short, with 17 bases between. CDR3 region: CASTPGGAGEKLFF. CDR3 bases: TGTGCCAGCACCCCCGGGGGGGCCGGGGAAAAACTGTTTTTT.

This clone was detected only once. J is TRBJ2-2 and V is TRBV3-1 (or the pseudogene TRBV3-2); 12 bases are shared with TRBD1. V lost 6 bases to trimming and J lost 6 bases; unmatched junction nucleotides: 11. This CDR3 spans 17 amino acids. CDR1 and CDR2 (germline): LGHDT, YNNKEL (reference sequence). CDR3: CASRWDRGRRSAGELFF. CDR3 bases: TGTGCCAGCAGATGGGACAGGGGGCGACGCTCAGCCGGGGAGCTGTTTTTT.

This rearrangement joins TRBV6-5 to TRBJ1-2; TRBD1 matches 8 bases. The V and J ends lost 2 bases and 8 bases, in that order; junction bases with no gene match: 13. There are 16 residues in the CDR3. Germline V lookup: CDR1 MNHEY, CDR2 SVGAGI. The CDR3 here is CASSYQPPGQAAGYTF. DNA for the CDR3: TGTGCCAGCAGTTACCAACCCCCGGGACAGGCTGCGGGCTACACCTTC.

V and J are TRBV27 and TRBJ2-3, with D uncertain. The CDR3 has 14 amino acids. Per the germline V gene, CDR1 is MNHEY and CDR2 is SMNVEV (reference sequence). With 7 bases removed from V and 1 base from J, the gap between germline ends came to 12 bases. As DNA, the CDR3 is TGTGCCAGCAACGAACTCCCGGGCACAGATACGCAGTATTTT. Amino acids: CASNELPGTDTQYF.

V is TRBV9 and J is TRBJ2-7; 9 nucleotides match TRBD2. The CDR3 loop spans 16 amino acids. Per the germline V gene, CDR1 is SGDLS and CDR2 is YYNGEE. With 0 bases clipped from V and 2 bases from J, the junction kept 6 bases outside the gene matches. In nucleotides, the CDR3 is TGTGCCAGCAGCGTAGGAAGCGGGGGGACGCCCTACGAGCAGTACGTC. Its translation: CASSVGSGGTPYEQYV.

This clone was found once. The genes are TRBV3-1 (or the pseudogene TRBV3-2) and TRBJ1-6; TRBD1 is a possible D gene (6 bases). The CDR3 runs to 17 residues. CDR1 is LGHDT, CDR2 YNNKEL, per germline (reference sequence). V lost 1 base and J 5 bases, leaving 15 bases between the germline ends. This CDR3 reads CASSQGPPAGDNSPLHF. CDR3 sequence (DNA): TGTGCCAGCAGCCAAGGGCCTCCGGCAGGGGATAATTCACCCCTCCACTTT.

The genes are TRBV18 and TRBJ1-4; 9 positions match TRBD1. This CDR3 has 16 amino acids. The trim removed 4 bases at V and 2 bases at J, leaving 5 bases unmatched. Germline-derived CDR1 and CDR2 are KGHSH and LQKENI. The CDR3 sequence is CASSRGQGATNEKLFF. DNA of the CDR3: TGTGCCAGCTCACGGGGACAGGGCGCTACTAATGAAAAACTGTTTTTT.